This is a list of T cell receptor beta chains from one sample in a study of shared clonotypes between healthy human individuals. Generated by immunoSEQ multiplex PCR, the TCRdb table keeps only in-frame clones and is missing some. The profile shows roughly 2 million clones, over 85% of them singletons. The source material was naive CD8+ T cells sorted from blood. The receptors stem from a man aged 18 to 35 in good health. CDR3s include the opening cysteine and the closing phenylalanine or tryptophan. Fields, in order: V gene, J gene, D gene, clone size, CDR3 protein, CDR3 DNA. A D gene is named only where the DNA matches it firmly. Clone size is given for some rows only: seen once, a few or many times, or a class if the clone is expanded.

TRBV30,TRBJ2-5,NA,NA,CAWSGIQETQYF,TGTGCCTGGAGTGGGATCCAAGAGACCCAGTACTTC
TRBV4-1,TRBJ1-1,NA,once,CASSPHLDAMEAFF,TGCGCCAGCAGCCCCCACCTGGATGCCATGGAAGCTTTCTTT
TRBV6-1,TRBJ2-7,TRBD1,NA,CASSFGTGAYEQYF,TGTGCCAGCAGTTTCGGGACAGGGGCCTACGAGCAGTACTTC
TRBV4-1,TRBJ2-3,TRBD2,once,CASSQVSGTPDTQYF,TGCGCCAGCAGCCAAGTTAGCGGGACGCCAGATACGCAGTATTTT
TRBV10-3,TRBJ2-1,NA,NA,CAISESGGSIYNEQFF,TGTGCCATCAGTGAGTCAGGTGGCTCCATCTACAATGAGCAGTTCTTC
TRBV5-1,TRBJ2-1,NA,NA,CASTWSGTGEFNEQFF,TGCGCCAGTACTTGGTCTGGGACGGGGGAGTTCAATGAGCAGTTCTTC
TRBV6-5,TRBJ1-1,NA,NA,CASSVGQLTTEAFF,TGTGCCAGCAGTGTCGGACAACTAACCACTGAAGCTTTCTTT
TRBV4-3,TRBJ2-1,NA,NA,CASSPGTTGVLDNEQFF,TGCGCCAGCAGCCCAGGCACCACGGGGGTACTGGACAATGAGCAGTTCTTC
TRBV6-6,TRBJ2-7,NA,NA,CASSPTIYEQYF,TGTGCCAGCAGTCCCACGATATACGAGCAGTACTTC
TRBV2,TRBJ2-7,NA,few,CASSESGFEQYF,TGTGCCAGCAGTGAGTCAGGGTTCGAGCAGTACTTC
TRBV9,TRBJ1-4,NA,NA,CASSVGNQNEKLFF,TGTGCCAGCAGCGTAGGAAACCAGAACGAAAAACTGTTTTTT
TRBV25-1,TRBJ2-7,NA,NA,CASTDEGYEQYF,TGTGCCAGCACCGACGAAGGCTACGAGCAGTACTTC
TRBV27,TRBJ2-1,TRBD1,NA,CASGGQGGGEQFF,TGTGCCAGCGGCGGACAGGGTGGGGGTGAGCAGTTCTTC
TRBV28,TRBJ2-1,TRBD2,NA,CASTPTWGEGEDEQFF,TGTGCCAGCACCCCCACGTGGGGGGAGGGCGAAGATGAGCAGTTCTTC
TRBV5-1,TRBJ2-7,NA,NA,CASSLSVTYEQYF,TGCGCCAGCAGTCTCAGCGTCACTTACGAGCAGTACTTC
TRBV27,TRBJ2-5,NA,NA,CASSLLGRGETQYF,TGTGCCAGCAGTTTACTCGGGAGAGGTGAGACCCAGTACTTC
TRBV9,TRBJ2-7,TRBD2,NA,CASSASGLAGMGEQYF,TGTGCCAGCAGCGCGTCGGGACTAGCGGGAATGGGGGAGCAGTACTTC